The rows below give T cell receptor beta chains drawn from one sample of a study of spatial heterogeneity in lung cancer. TCRdb passed the 5' RACE reads through MiXCR, listing each CDR3 protein once. The data show 90,000 or so distinct CDR3 sequences, over 8.5% seen once. Source: PBMCs, taken at surgery. These receptor sequences come from a male donor with early-stage non-small cell lung cancer. The CDR3 runs from the conserved cysteine through the conserved F or W. The D gene is left open where the match is weak. Not all rows give a size; the values are once, few, many and, for expanded clones, a class.

d_gene,v_gene,j_gene,abundance,CDR3aa,CDR3nt
TRBD1,TRBV10-3,TRBJ2-7,-,CAISDGQGEDEQYF,TGTGCCATCAGTGATGGACAGGGGGAGGACGAGCAGTACTTC
TRBD2,TRBV20-1,TRBJ2-1,-,CSATAGGSSYNEQFF,TGCAGTGCTACAGCGGGAGGGAGCTCCTACAATGAGCAGTTCTTC
TRBD2,TRBV20-1,TRBJ2-5,few,CSARGTSGSQETQYF,TGCAGTGCTAGGGGGACTAGCGGGAGTCAAGAGACCCAGTACTTC
-,TRBV5-1,TRBJ2-3,few,CASGAVSPDTQYF,TGCGCCAGCGGGGCAGTCAGTCCAGATACGCAGTATTTT
-,TRBV25-1,TRBJ1-6,-,CASSEHGNSPLHF,TGTGCCAGCAGTGAACACGGGAATTCACCCCTCCACTTT
-,TRBV1,TRBJ2-4,-,CTSSRTLAGAKNIQYF,TGCACCAGCAGCCGGACCCTAGCGGGAGCCAAAAACATTCAGTACTTC
-,TRBV28,TRBJ2-7,few,CASKHLDSSSYEQYF,TGTGCCAGCAAACATTTAGACAGCTCTTCCTACGAGCAGTACTTC
-,TRBV2,TRBJ2-3,few,CASSDGSDPFTDTQYF,TGTGCCAGCAGTGATGGGTCCGATCCGTTCACAGATACGCAGTATTTT
-,TRBV6-6,TRBJ1-1,many,CASSYSVSEAFF,TGTGCCAGCAGTTACTCGGTTAGTGAAGCTTTCTTT
-,TRBV11-2,TRBJ2-1,-,CASSLSDYNEQFF,TGTGCCAGCAGCTTATCAGACTACAATGAGCAGTTCTTC
-,TRBV5-8,TRBJ1-1,-,CAARRLNTEAFF,TGTGCCGCTAGGCGGTTGAACACTGAAGCTTTCTTT
-,TRBV5-1,TRBJ2-4,many,CASSLFGEATKNIQYF,TGCGCCAGCAGCTTGTTTGGGGAGGCAACCAAAAACATTCAGTACTTC
-,TRBV29-1,TRBJ2-7,many,CSVGRGQSYEQYF,TGCAGCGTTGGGCGGGGACAGAGCTACGAGCAGTACTTC
-,TRBV29-1,TRBJ2-5,few,CSVAESLQETQYF,TGCAGCGTTGCGGAGAGTCTCCAAGAGACCCAGTACTTC
-,TRBV14,TRBJ2-7,-,CASSQDSYRYEQYF,TGTGCCAGCAGCCAAGACTCCTATCGCTACGAGCAGTACTTC
-,TRBV29-1,TRBJ2-5,-,CSGSSGQETQYF,TGCAGCGGGAGTAGCGGCCAAGAGACCCAGTACTTC
-,TRBV28,TRBJ2-3,many,CASSSRQGARDTQYF,TGTGCCAGCAGTTCCCGGCAGGGTGCGCGGGATACGCAGTATTTT
-,TRBV12-5,TRBJ2-5,-,CASGLGTAAETQYF,TGTGCTAGTGGTTTGGGGACAGCCGCAGAGACCCAGTACTTC
TRBD1,TRBV12-3/TRBV12-4,TRBJ2-3,-,CASSAGTGRSDTQYF,TGTGCCAGCAGCGCCGGGACAGGGAGGTCAGATACGCAGTATTTT
TRBD2,TRBV3-1,TRBJ2-2,many,CASSLTSGRTSGELFF,TGTGCCAGCAGCCTGACTAGCGGGAGGACGAGCGGGGAGCTGTTTTTT
-,TRBV9,TRBJ2-2,-,CASSVGPSAGELFF,TGTGCCAGCAGCGTAGGGCCTTCCGCCGGGGAGCTGTTTTTT
-,TRBV6-2/TRBV6-3,TRBJ2-1,-,CASHPVPYNEQFF,TGTGCCAGTCATCCGGTCCCCTACAATGAGCAGTTCTTC
-,TRBV11-2,TRBJ2-5,-,CASSPRTKQETQYF,TGTGCCAGCAGCCCCCGGACAAAACAAGAGACCCAGTACTTC
TRBD1,TRBV5-1,TRBJ1-6,-,CASKAEYRGNSPLHF,TGCGCCAGCAAAGCGGAGTACAGGGGCAATTCACCCCTCCACTTT
TRBD2,TRBV10-1,TRBJ2-1,-,CASSEASGRAGIDEQFF,TGCGCCAGCAGTGAAGCTAGCGGGAGGGCCGGGATAGATGAGCAGTTCTTC
TRBD2,TRBV7-9,TRBJ2-3,few,CASSSGGPGTDTQYF,TGTGCCAGCAGCTCGGGGGGACCGGGCACAGATACGCAGTATTTT
-,TRBV20-1,TRBJ2-5,few,CSARGPEETQYF,TGCAGTGCTAGAGGACCCGAAGAGACCCAGTACTTC
TRBD1,TRBV6-5,TRBJ2-2,-,CASSPPGQGTGELFF,TGTGCCAGCAGCCCACCGGGACAGGGCACCGGGGAGCTGTTTTTT
TRBD1,TRBV20-1,TRBJ1-5,few,CSATGTAGNQPQHF,TGCAGTGCCACCGGGACAGCTGGCAATCAGCCCCAGCATTTT
-,TRBV2,TRBJ1-2,few,CASTQGHPSNYGYTF,TGTGCCAGCACTCAGGGCCACCCTTCTAACTATGGCTACACCTTC
TRBD2,TRBV5-1,TRBJ2-2,-,CASSLRSAGDGELFF,TGCGCCAGCAGCTTGCGTTCAGCGGGAGACGGGGAGCTGTTTTTT
-,TRBV20-1,TRBJ1-3,many,CSVAQGTDTIYF,TGCAGTGTTGCCCAAGGGACGGACACCATATATTTT
TRBD1,TRBV13,TRBJ1-3,many,CASSLLRGPDSGNTIYF,TGTGCCAGCAGCTTACTCAGGGGGCCGGACTCTGGAAACACCATATATTTT
-,TRBV29-1,TRBJ1-3,-,CSVVSTGGNTIYF,TGCAGCGTTGTGTCGACGGGGGGAAACACCATATATTTT
TRBD2,TRBV27,TRBJ2-7,few,CASSQLAGRYEQYF,TGTGCCAGCAGCCAACTAGCGGGGAGGTACGAGCAGTACTTC
-,TRBV7-2,TRBJ2-3,-,CASSLGGPLSDTQYF,TGTGCCAGCAGCTTAGGGGGCCCTCTTTCAGATACGCAGTATTTT
TRBD2,TRBV5-1,TRBJ2-3,many,CASSVSSGGDTQYF,TGCGCCAGCAGCGTATCTAGCGGCGGGGATACGCAGTATTTT
-,TRBV12-3/TRBV12-4,TRBJ2-3,many,CASSPKGGAASTDTQYF,TGTGCCAGCAGCCCTAAGGGAGGAGCAGCTAGCACAGATACGCAGTATTTT